This record concerns one T cell receptor (beta chain) sequence. Its antigen is unidentified. PCR employed 60 Vbeta and 13 Jbeta primers. Libraries were prepared by immunoSEQ multiplex PCR; TCRdb keeps only in-frame clonotypes and omits some of them. The table has fewer than 65,000 clones, approximately 76% seen once. The donors, nominally healthy at sampling, likely had unrecorded immune exposures. Per the germline V gene, CDR1 is SGHRS and CDR2 is YFSETQ. The CDR3 sequence is 15 residues long. Trimming shortened V by 4 bases and J by 4 bases, and 16 bases separated the two germline ends. The sample belongs to a study of cytomegalovirus exposure and HLA in healthy donors. Overall study: Counted in an early data release were 85 million or so unique TCRs from HLA-typed donors. The study's findings and limits: Among CMV-associated TCR beta chains, most appeared HLA-restricted in a later analysis. Association of under 20,000 TCR beta sequences with HLA alleles was found at 0.05 false discovery rate in a later analysis.

This chain connects TRBV5-1 to TRBJ2-3, with D tentatively TRBD2 (7 bases). The material sequenced was PBMCs. The clonotype was recovered from a man in his fifties or sixties in good health and CMV-seronegative. The CDR3 reads CASSPGQRGPDTQYF. In DNA form, the CDR3 reads TGCGCCAGCAGCCCCGGACAGCGGGGTCCAGATACGCAGTATTTT.